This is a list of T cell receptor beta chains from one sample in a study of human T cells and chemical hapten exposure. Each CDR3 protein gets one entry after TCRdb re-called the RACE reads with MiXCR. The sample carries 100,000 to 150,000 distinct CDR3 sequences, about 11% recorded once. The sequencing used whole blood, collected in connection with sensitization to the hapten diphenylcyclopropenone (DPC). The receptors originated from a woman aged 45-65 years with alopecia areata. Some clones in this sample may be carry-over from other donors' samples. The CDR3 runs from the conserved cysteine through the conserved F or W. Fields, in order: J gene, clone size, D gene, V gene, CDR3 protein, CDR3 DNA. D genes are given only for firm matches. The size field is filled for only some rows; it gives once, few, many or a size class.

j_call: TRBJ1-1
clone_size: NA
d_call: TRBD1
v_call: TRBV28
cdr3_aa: CASNSPGTGSTEAFF
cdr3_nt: TGTGCCAGCAACTCTCCCGGGACAGGGAGTACTGAAGCTTTCTTT

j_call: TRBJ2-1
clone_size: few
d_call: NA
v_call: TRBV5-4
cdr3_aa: CASGGAYGSYNEQFF
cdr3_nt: TGTGCCAGCGGGGGGGCCTACGGTTCCTACAATGAGCAGTTCTTC

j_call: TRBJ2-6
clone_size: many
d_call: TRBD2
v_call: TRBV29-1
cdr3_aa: CSVEGGDSDAGANVLTF
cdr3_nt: TGCAGCGTTGAGGGGGGGGATTCCGACGCTGGGGCCAACGTCCTGACTTTC

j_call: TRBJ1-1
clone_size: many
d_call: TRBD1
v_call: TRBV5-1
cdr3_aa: CASSLVQGAHTEAFF
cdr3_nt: TGCGCCAGCAGCTTGGTACAGGGGGCCCACACTGAAGCTTTCTTT

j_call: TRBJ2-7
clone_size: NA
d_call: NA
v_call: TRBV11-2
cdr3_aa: CASSPGGTVYEQYF
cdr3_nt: TGTGCCAGCAGCCCCGGCGGGACAGTCTACGAGCAGTACTTC

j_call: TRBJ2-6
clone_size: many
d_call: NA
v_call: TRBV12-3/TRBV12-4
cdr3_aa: CASSLALTGISGANVLTF
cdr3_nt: TGTGCCAGCAGTTTAGCGCTCACAGGCATCTCTGGGGCCAACGTCCTGACTTTC

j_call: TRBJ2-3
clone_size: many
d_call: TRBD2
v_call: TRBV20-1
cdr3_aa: CSASSGGATDTQYF
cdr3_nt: TGCAGTGCTAGTAGCGGGGGGGCCACAGATACGCAGTATTTT

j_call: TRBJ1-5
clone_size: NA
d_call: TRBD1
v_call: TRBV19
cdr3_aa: CAATGQGAGQPQHF
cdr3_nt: TGTGCAGCCACGGGGCAGGGGGCAGGGCAGCCCCAGCATTTT

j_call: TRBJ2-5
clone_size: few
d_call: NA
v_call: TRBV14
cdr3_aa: CASSQEWILGETQYF
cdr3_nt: TGTGCCAGCAGCCAAGAATGGATACTCGGGGAGACCCAGTACTTC

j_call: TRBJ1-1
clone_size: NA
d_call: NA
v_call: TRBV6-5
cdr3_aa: CASCRVPGATEAFF
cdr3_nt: TGTGCCAGCTGTAGGGTGCCGGGGGCGACTGAAGCTTTCTTT

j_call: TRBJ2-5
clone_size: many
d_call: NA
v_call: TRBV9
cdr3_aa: CASSVATAQETQYF
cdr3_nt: TGTGCCAGCAGCGTAGCTACTGCACAAGAGACCCAGTACTTC

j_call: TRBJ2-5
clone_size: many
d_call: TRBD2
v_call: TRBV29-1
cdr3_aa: CSVYNPGLAGGETQYF
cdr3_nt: TGCAGCGTTTACAATCCGGGACTAGCGGGAGGAGAGACCCAGTACTTC

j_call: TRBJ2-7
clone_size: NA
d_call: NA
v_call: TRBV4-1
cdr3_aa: CASSQDPPGTYEQYF
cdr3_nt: TGCGCCAGCAGCCAAGATCCTCCAGGTACCTACGAGCAGTACTTC

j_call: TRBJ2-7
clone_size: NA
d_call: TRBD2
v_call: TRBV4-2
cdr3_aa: CASSKLLAGVHYEQYF
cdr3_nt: TGTGCCAGCAGCAAATTGCTAGCGGGGGTGCACTACGAGCAGTACTTC

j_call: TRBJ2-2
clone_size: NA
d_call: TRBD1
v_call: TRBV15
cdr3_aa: CANSRRTGETGELFF
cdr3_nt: TGTGCCAACAGCAGAAGGACAGGGGAAACCGGGGAGCTGTTTTTT

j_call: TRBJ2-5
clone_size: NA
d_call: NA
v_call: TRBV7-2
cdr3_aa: CASSSGRWEPQYF
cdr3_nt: TGTGCCAGCAGCTCGGGACGGTGGGAGCCCCAGTACTTC

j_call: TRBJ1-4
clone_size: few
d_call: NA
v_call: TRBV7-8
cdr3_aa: CASSSREGEKLFF
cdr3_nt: TGTGCCAGCAGCTCCCGGGAGGGGGAAAAACTGTTTTTT

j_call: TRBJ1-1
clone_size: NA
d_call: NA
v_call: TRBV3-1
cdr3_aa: CASSPTGKNTEAFF
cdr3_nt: TGTGCCAGCAGCCCGACAGGAAAGAACACTGAAGCTTTCTTT

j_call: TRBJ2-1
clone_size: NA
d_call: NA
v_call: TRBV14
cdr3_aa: CASSQDLRLNYNEQFF
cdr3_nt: TGTGCCAGCAGCCAAGATTTGAGGTTAAACTACAATGAGCAGTTCTTC

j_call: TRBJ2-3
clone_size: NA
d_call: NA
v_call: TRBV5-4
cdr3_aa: CASSLGQLTDTQYF
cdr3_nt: TGTGCCAGCAGCTTGGGGCAGCTCACAGATACGCAGTATTTT

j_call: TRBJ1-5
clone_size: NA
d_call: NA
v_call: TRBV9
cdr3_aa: CASSLLANQPQHF
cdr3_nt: TGTGCCAGCAGCCTGCTCGCGAATCAGCCCCAGCATTTT

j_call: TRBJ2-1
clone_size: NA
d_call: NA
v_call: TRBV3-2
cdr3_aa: CASSQDPFEDRYNEQFF
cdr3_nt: TGTGCCAGCAGCCAAGACCCGTTCGAGGACAGATACAATGAGCAGTTCTTC

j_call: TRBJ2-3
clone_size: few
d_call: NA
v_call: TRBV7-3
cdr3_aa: CASSLGGTWGDTQYF
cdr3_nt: TGTGCCAGCAGCTTGGGGGGGACATGGGGGGATACGCAGTATTTT

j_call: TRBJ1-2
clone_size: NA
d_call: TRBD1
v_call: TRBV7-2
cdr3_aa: CASSLRAGGDGYTF
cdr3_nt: TGTGCCAGCAGCTTAAGGGCAGGGGGCGATGGCTACACCTTC

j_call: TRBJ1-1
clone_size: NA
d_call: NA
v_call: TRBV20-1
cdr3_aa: CSARDQDIRLRDTEAFF
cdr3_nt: TGCAGTGCTAGAGATCAGGATATAAGGCTTCGGGACACTGAAGCTTTCTTT

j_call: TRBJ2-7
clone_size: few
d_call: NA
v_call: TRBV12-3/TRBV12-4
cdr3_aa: CASTGRDSYEQYF
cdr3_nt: TGTGCCAGCACAGGACGGGACTCCTACGAGCAGTACTTC

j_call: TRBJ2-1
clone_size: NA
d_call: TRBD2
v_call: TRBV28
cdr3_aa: CASSFPSGFYNEQFF
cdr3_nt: TGTGCCAGCAGTTTCCCTAGCGGATTTTACAATGAGCAGTTCTTC

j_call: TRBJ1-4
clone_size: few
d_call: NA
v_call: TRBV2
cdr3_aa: CASTGGGKLFF
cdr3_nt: TGTGCCAGTACAGGCGGTGGAAAACTGTTTTTT

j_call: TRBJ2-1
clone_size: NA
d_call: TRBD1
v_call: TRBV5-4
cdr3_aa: CASRPDRVRDNEQFF
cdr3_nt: TGTGCCAGCAGACCGGACAGGGTTAGAGACAATGAGCAGTTCTTC

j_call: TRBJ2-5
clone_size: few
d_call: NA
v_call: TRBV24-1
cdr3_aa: CATSGGQGDRSTETQYF
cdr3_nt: TGTGCCACCAGTGGCGGGCAAGGGGACCGGTCCACCGAGACCCAGTACTTC

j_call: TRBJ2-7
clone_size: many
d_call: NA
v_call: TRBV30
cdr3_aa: CAWKPLRRHEQYF
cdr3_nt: TGTGCCTGGAAACCCTTGCGCCGGCACGAGCAGTACTTC

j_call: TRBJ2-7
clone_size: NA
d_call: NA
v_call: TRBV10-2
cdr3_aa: CASSESEAPPSYEQYF
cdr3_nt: TGCGCCAGCAGTGAGTCCGAGGCTCCGCCCTCCTACGAGCAGTACTTC

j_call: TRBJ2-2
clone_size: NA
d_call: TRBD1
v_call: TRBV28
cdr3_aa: CASSWTGLDAGELFF
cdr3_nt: TGTGCCAGCAGTTGGACAGGGTTAGACGCCGGGGAGCTGTTTTTT

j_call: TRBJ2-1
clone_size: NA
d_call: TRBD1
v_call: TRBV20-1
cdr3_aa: CSASPGQGAFNEQFF
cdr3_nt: TGCAGTGCTTCACCAGGACAGGGGGCGTTCAATGAGCAGTTCTTC

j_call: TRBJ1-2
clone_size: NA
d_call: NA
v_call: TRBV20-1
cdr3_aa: CSARTGNYGYTF
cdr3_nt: TGCAGTGCTAGAACAGGTAACTATGGCTACACCTTC

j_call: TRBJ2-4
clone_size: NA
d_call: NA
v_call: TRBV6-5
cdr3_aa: CASSYRQTTKNIQYF
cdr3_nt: TGTGCCAGCAGTTACCGGCAGACAACCAAAAACATTCAGTACTTC

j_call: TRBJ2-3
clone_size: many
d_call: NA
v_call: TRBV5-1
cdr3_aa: CASRAEADTQYF
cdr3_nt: TGCGCCAGCCGGGCCGAGGCGGATACGCAGTATTTT

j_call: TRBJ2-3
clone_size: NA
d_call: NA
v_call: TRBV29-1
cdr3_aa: CSAGSGERPDTQYF
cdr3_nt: TGCAGCGCCGGGTCGGGGGAACGGCCAGATACGCAGTATTTT

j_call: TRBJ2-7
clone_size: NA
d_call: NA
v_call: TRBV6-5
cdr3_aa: CASSFHYEQYF
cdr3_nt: TGTGCCAGCAGTTTCCACTACGAGCAGTACTTC

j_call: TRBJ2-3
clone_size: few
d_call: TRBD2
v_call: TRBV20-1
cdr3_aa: CSAKGLGGVDTQYF
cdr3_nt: TGCAGTGCTAAGGGACTAGGAGGCGTAGATACGCAGTATTTT